This entry features one TCR beta chain sequence. One entry per CDR3 protein results from TCRdb running MiXCR on the 5' RACE reads. Seen here are roughly 510,000 distinct CDR3 sequences, 17% observed once, and the top ten hold around 8.1%. CDR1 LGHDT and CDR2 YNNKEL come from the germline V gene (reference sequence). Germline trimming cut 4 bases from V and 0 bases from J; bases unmatched to any gene: 9. CDR3 size: 17 residues. This record belongs to a study of T-cell memory formation after mild COVID-19. The sequencing sample was made of PBMCs or a T cell subset sorted from them (not recorded which). This TCR derives from an adult woman who had mild COVID-19 (a few samples of this study predate the infection). Cell type and time point are not known. The genes are TRBV3-1 and TRBJ2-1, with TRBD2 identical over 7 bases. The CDR3 loop reads CASSPYLAESSYNEQFF. The CDR3 DNA follows: TGTGCCAGCAGCCCATATCTAGCGGAGAGCTCCTACAATGAGCAGTTCTTC.